This TCR beta chain was found in a study of T cell responses to AZD1222 COVID-19 vaccine (TCRdb year 2021). Notes on the research overall: TCR sequencing covered more than 230 trial participants: approximately 200 given two doses of AZD1222 and about 26 given two doses of MenACWY control vaccine. Trial participants were enrolled by age into subgroups of 18-55, 56-69 and 70-plus years, and roughly 160, 29 and 62 TCR-sequenced participants, respectively, were included in these subgroups.

The CDR3 regions of human TCRbeta chains were analyzed by immunosequencing. As for the authors' bioinformatics: Repertoire TCRs were matched against a reference library of SARS-CoV-2-specific TCRs generated with the MIRA antigen-specificity platform. Breadth was defined as the fraction of unique TCRs that were SARS-CoV-2-associated. Depth was defined as the fraction of total T cells that were SARS-CoV-2-associated. Using the MIRA data, each spike-specific TCR was mapped to the spike region that the TCR reacts to and placed in a CD4 or CD8 class. Log10-transformed breadth and depth values were compared by one-way ANOVA with Sidak's multiple comparisons tests. TCRdb took over this immuneACCESS table, retaining in-frame rearrangements with V and J assigned. Such tables are incomplete; in checked studies, under half of the missing clones stem from an unresolved V gene, and the remainder is unexplained. D and trimming were read from the DNA, whereas the V and J calls and clone size are those reported in that table. This sample is represented by under 100,000 clones; 70% to 90% of them were singletons. The ten largest account for about 12% of the sample.

The time point label corresponds to: about 28 days (+/-7) after the second vaccine dose. AZD1222 recipients whose second dose came at about 4 weeks and those whose second dose came at about 12 weeks were combined into one group, since spike-specific TCR depth and breadth did not differ between the two schedules. Samples from vaccinated people were obtained from the UK trials COV001 and COV002, which included a single-blind randomized controlled phase 2/3 trial of AZD1222 (ChAdOx1 nCoV-19) in healthy adults. For TCRbeta chain sequencing, PBMC samples from trial participants were taken at day 0 and at day 28 after the second dose. Study-wide findings and limitations: The whole spike protein was spanned by vaccine-associated CD4 TCRs, and dominant responses were seen in regions 160-218 and 743-854. No day 14 peak-response samples were available, so repertoires were characterized only after the peak T cell response. Spike-specific TCR breadth and depth rose significantly after two AZD1222 doses compared with day 0 and with MenACWY recipients. Only six AZD1222 recipients were SARS-CoV-2 seropositive at baseline, limiting conclusions about previously exposed vaccinees. Epitopes outside the regions mutated in the B.1.351 and B.1.1.7 variants were reportedly recognized by nearly half of the unique spike-specific TCRs. Participants were mostly white British and included more females than males, and it was suggested by the authors that clonal diversity may have been underestimated. In the small 56-69-year group, the increase in depth fell short of significance, most likely because of low power.

In the case of this clone: Its cognate antigen has yet to be identified. There are no base qualities to consult, and no much larger clone falls within one base.

The V end loses 5 bases and the J end loses 3 bases, and a stretch of 8 bases separates them. CDR1 and CDR2, per the germline V gene, are SGHTA and FQGTGA. Counted from cysteine to phenylalanine, this CDR3 has 13 amino acids. This entry keeps only the CDR3 DNA: 39 bases, framed from base 1. The receptor was derived from an adult who received the AZD1222 COVID-19 vaccine. The rearrangement joined TRBV7-3 to TRBJ2-1; TRBD1 could be the D gene, as 6 bases match. The sequences come from peripheral blood, collected 28 days after the second AZD1222 dose. The CDR3 is CASSQGFYNEQFF. The DNA sequence is as follows: TGTGCCAGCAGCCAGGGGTTCTACAATGAGCAGTTCTTC.